This TCR beta chain is from a study of blood T cell repertoires in COVID-19. Across the whole study: The analysed material was cDNA or gDNA that came from T cells, B-cell-depleted T cells, or PBMCs.

Original processing notes: Estimation of nucleated cell counts was performed using reference gene primer amplification. Produced via immunoSEQ multiplex PCR; TCRdb's table is partial and in-frame only. V and J calls and clone size follow that table, whereas D and trimming were derived from the DNA. Of 71,000 or so clones listed, 90% are singletons. The V gene's germline CDR1 is LGHDT and CDR2 YNNKEL (reference sequence). This CDR3 is built from 18 residues. Trimming removed 0 bases from V and 5 bases from J, with 20 bases in between. Sequenced material: peripheral blood. The TCR originated in a woman younger than 30 with acute or convalescent COVID-19. This chain connects TRBV3-1 (or the pseudogene TRBV3-2) to TRBJ2-1; TRBD1 is a possible D gene (5 bases). The CDR3, as DNA: TGTGCCAGCAGCCAAGATGTAGCCGGACAAGGCCTCAACAATGAGCAGTTCTTC. Amino acid sequence: CASSQDVAGQGLNNEQFF.